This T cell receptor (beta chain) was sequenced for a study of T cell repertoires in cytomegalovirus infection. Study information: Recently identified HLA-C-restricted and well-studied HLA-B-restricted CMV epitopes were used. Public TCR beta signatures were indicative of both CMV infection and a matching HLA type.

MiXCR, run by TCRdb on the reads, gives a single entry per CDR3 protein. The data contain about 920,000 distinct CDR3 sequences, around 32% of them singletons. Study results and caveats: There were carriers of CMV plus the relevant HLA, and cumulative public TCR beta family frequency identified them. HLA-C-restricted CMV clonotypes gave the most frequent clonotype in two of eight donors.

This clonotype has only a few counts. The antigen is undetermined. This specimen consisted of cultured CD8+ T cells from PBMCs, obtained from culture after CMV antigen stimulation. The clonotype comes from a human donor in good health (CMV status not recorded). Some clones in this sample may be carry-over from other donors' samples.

In nucleotides, the CDR3 is TGTGCCAGCAGTTACAAACCCGCCCTGGCCGGGGAGCTGTTTTTT. Amino acids: CASSYKPALAGELFF. The chain employs TRBV6-2 or TRBV6-3 and TRBJ2-2; D is undetermined. Trimming pared 2 bases from V and 6 bases from J, leaving 13 bases between. The CDR3 totals 15 residues. Germline-derived CDR1 and CDR2 are MNHEY and SVGEGT.